The clone carrying this T cell receptor (beta chain) was counted ten times or more. Germline V gene lookup returns CDR1 WSHSY and CDR2 SAAADI. V shed 10 bases and J shed 1 base, with 8 bases lying between them. The CDR3 sequence is 11 residues long. TCRdb re-called the 5' RACE reads through MiXCR, storing one row per CDR3 protein. The table lists about 47,000 distinct CDR3 sequences, roughly 28% of them singletons, with roughly 2% in the top ten. This sequence originates from a female donor with breast cancer. The chain couples TRBV10-2 to TRBJ2-7; D is undetermined. Sequenced input: naive CD4+ T cells sorted from blood. This sample's subset: naive CD4+ T cells, CD4+CD45RA+CD25-. The chain's CDR3 is CATSRSYEQYF. CDR3 bases: TGCGCCACCTCAAGATCCTACGAGCAGTACTTC.